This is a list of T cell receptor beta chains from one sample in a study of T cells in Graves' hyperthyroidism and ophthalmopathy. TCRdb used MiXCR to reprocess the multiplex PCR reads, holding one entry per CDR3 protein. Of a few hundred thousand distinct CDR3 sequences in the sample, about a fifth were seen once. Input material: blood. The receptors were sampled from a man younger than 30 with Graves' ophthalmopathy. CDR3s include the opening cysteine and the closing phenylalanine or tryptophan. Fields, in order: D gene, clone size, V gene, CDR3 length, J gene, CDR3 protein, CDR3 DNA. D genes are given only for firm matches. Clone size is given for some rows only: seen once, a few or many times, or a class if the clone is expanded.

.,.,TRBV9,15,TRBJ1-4,CASGVGGTTNEKLFF,TGTGCCAGCGGAGTCGGGGGAACAACTAATGAAAAACTGTTTTTT
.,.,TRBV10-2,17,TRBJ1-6,CASSDFPMTRDNSPLHF,TGCGCCAGCAGTGACTTTCCCATGACACGAGATAATTCACCCCTCCACTTT
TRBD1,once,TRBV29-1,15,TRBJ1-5,CSVWEPDRENQPQHF,TGCAGCGTTTGGGAACCGGACAGGGAGAATCAGCCCCAGCATTTT
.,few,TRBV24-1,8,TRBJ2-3,CATTSQYF,TGTGCCACTACCTCGCAGTATTTT
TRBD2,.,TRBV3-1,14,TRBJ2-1,CASSQSRGAHEQFF,TGTGCCAGCAGCCAATCGCGGGGGGCCCATGAGCAGTTCTTC
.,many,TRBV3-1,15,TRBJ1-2,CASSTPTGTIYGYTF,TGTGCCAGCAGCACCCCTACCGGGACAATCTATGGCTACACCTTC
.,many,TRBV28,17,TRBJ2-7,CASSLGRAGRGRYEQYF,TGTGCCAGCAGTTTAGGGCGGGCAGGCCGCGGAAGATACGAGCAGTACTTC
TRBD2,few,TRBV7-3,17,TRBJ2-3,CASSLGTSGGAGDTQYF,TGTGCCAGCAGCTTAGGGACTAGCGGGGGGGCTGGAGATACGCAGTATTTT
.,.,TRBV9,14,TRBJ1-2,CASSPGTEAYGYTF,TGTGCCAGCAGCCCAGGGACGGAAGCCTATGGCTACACCTTC
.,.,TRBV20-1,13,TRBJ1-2,CSARGLEGYGYTF,TGCAGTGCTAGGGGCCTCGAGGGCTATGGCTACACCTTC
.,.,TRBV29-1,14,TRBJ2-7,CSVLAPQGSYEQYF,TGCAGCGTATTAGCGCCACAGGGTTCTTACGAGCAGTACTTC
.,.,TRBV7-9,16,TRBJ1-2,CASSLAYERTLDGYTF,TGTGCCAGCAGCTTAGCGTACGAGAGGACCTTAGACGGCTACACCTTC
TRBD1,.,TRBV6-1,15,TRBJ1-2,CASSRGQPFNYGYTF,TGTGCCAGCAGCAGGGGACAGCCCTTTAACTATGGCTACACCTTC
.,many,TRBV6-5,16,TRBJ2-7,CASSYSWAGDSYEQYF,TGTGCCAGCAGTTACTCGTGGGCAGGTGATTCCTACGAGCAGTACTTC
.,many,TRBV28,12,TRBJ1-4,CASSFQHGKLFF,TGTGCCAGCAGTTTTCAGCATGGGAAACTGTTTTTT
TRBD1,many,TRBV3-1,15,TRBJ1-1,CASSQDRLAGTAAFF,TGTGCCAGCAGCCAAGATCGTTTGGCCGGGACAGCAGCTTTCTTT